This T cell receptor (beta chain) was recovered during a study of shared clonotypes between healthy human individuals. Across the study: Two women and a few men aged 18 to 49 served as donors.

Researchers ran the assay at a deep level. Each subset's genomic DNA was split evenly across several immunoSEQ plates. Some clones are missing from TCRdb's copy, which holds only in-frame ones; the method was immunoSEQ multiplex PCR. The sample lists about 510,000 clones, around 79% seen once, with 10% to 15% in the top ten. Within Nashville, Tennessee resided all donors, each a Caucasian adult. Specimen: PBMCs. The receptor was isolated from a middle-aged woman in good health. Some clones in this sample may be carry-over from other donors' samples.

The DNA of the CDR3 is TGTGCTAGTGGTTTGGTTATCGGGACAGGTGAAAGCTCCTACGAGCAGTACTTC. Translated, it gives CASGLVIGTGESSYEQYF. V usage is TRBV12-5 and J usage is TRBJ2-7; TRBD1 agrees at 8 bases. The V segment lost 0 bases and the J segment 0 bases; nucleotides outside the gene matches: 10. The CDR3 length is 18 residues. Germline V lookup: CDR1 LGHNT, CDR2 FRNRAP.